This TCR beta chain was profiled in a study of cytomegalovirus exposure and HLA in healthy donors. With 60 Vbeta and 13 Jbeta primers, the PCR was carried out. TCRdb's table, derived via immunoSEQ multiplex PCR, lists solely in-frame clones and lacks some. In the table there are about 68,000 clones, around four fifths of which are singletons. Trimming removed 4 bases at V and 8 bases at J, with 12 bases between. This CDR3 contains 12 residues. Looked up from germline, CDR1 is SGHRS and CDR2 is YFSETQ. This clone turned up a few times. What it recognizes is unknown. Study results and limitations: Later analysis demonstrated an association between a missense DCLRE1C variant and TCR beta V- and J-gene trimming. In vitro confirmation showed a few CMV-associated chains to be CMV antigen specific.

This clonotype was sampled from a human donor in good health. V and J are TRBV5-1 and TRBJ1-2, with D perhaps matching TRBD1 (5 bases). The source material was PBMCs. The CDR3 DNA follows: TGCGCCAGCAGCCTCGGAGGGGACGGCTACACCTTC. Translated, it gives CASSLGGDGYTF.